One and the same sample provided the 20 T cell receptor beta chains below, sequenced in a study of Graves' ophthalmopathy and Graves' hyperthyroidism. Beta-chain TCR CDR3 regions were amplified from RNA transcripts. After a first-round RT-PCR with HTBI primers, a second-round multiplex PCR was run. Each CDR3 protein gets one entry after TCRdb re-called the multiplex PCR reads with MiXCR. The sample yields about 410,000 distinct CDR3 sequences, 15% to 20% seen once. Sequencing was done on a sample of peripheral blood. The receptors here all came from a woman aged 18 to 35 with Graves' ophthalmopathy.

This clonotype was recorded at least ten times. V and J are TRBV19 and TRBJ1-5; TRBD1 matches at 7 bases. J lost 0 bases, V lost 8 bases, and 13 bases had no gene match. The CDR3 spans 17 residues. In germline, CDR1 is LNHDA, CDR2 SQIVND (reference sequence). For the CDR3, the DNA is TGTGCCAGTCCTCTGGACAGGAGAGGCTATAGCAATCAGCCCCAGCATTTT. Residues: CASPLDRRGYSNQPQHF.

The sample holds many counts of this clonotype. The genes are TRBV20-1 and TRBJ2-5; 13 bases align to TRBD2. This CDR3 has 14 residues. The germline CDR1 and CDR2 sequences are DFQATT and SNEGSKA (reference sequence). V shed 6 bases, J shed 4 bases, and the junction held 5 bases outside the gene matches. CDR3 bases: TGCAGTGCAAGACTAGCGGGAGGCTTAGAGACCCAGTACTTC. Protein sequence: CSARLAGGLETQYF.

This clonotype was counted at least ten times. The V and J genes are TRBV6-1 and TRBJ2-7; TRBD2 might be the D (6 bases). Trimming stripped 10 bases from V and 7 bases from J, with 23 bases between. Germline V lookup: CDR1 MNHNS, CDR2 SASEGT. This CDR3 has 14 residues. The CDR3 DNA sequence: TGTGCCACCAAAACGGGACTCCCCCCTTGGGAGCAGTACTTC. Translating it yields CATKTGLPPWEQYF.

This clonotype was observed at least ten times. The chain employs TRBV9 and TRBJ2-2; 8 bases align to TRBD1. From germline, CDR1 is SGDLS and CDR2 YYNGEE. This CDR3 spans 16 amino acids. V gave up 3 bases and J gave up 2 bases; unmatched junction bases: 6. For the CDR3, the DNA is TGTGCCAGCAGCGCCTGGACAGGGCTTAACACCGGGGAGCTGTTTTTT. It specifies CASSAWTGLNTGELFF.

The CDR3 loop reads CASSPTLVGETQYF. The CDR3 nucleotides are TGTGCCAGCAGCCCCACGCTAGTTGGGGAGACCCAGTACTTC. The chain combines TRBV11-2 with TRBJ2-5; D uncertain. The CDR3 spans 14 residues. V was pared by 5 bases and J by 5 bases, with 15 bases between. Germline loops: CDR1 SGHAT, CDR2 FQNNGV. The full variable domain, its missing parts supplied by reference TRBV11-2 and TRBJ2-5, is EAGVAQSPRYKIIEKRQSVAFWCNPISGHATLYWYQQILGQGPKLLIQFQNNGVVDDSQLPKDRFSAERLKGVDSTLKIQPAKLEDSAVYLCASSPTLVGETQYFGPGTRLLVL.

This clonotype was observed at least ten times. This chain connects TRBV10-2 to TRBJ2-7, with 7 positions matching TRBD1. The germline V gene encodes CDR1 WSHSY and CDR2 SAAADI. The CDR3 length is 16 residues. V trimming: 3 bases; J trimming: 5 bases; junction bases outside the gene matches: 13. The CDR3 region is CASSDPGTVSIDEQYF. The DNA of the CDR3 is TGCGCCAGCAGTGACCCCGGGACAGTCTCTATCGACGAGCAGTACTTC.

This clonotype has ten or more counts. Written as DNA, the CDR3 is TGTGCCAGCAGCGCGGGAGGACAGGGATTATCCGGGGAGCTGTTTTTT. As protein: CASSAGGQGLSGELFF. The chain has TRBV9 and TRBJ2-2; D is possibly TRBD1 (8 bases). Trimming removed 3 bases from V and 6 bases from J, with 18 bases in between. The length of the CDR3 is 16 residues. Looked up from germline, CDR1 is SGDLS and CDR2 is YYNGEE.

The table lists this clonotype with many counts. The CDR3 DNA reads as TGTGCCAGCAGCCCCGGACGTCTCTCTGGAAACACCATATATTTT. Protein product: CASSPGRLSGNTIYF. The chain combines TRBV14 with TRBJ1-3; no clear D. This CDR3 contains 15 residues. The ends were cut back, 4 bases at V and 0 bases at J, with 10 bases in the middle. From germline, CDR1 is SGHDN and CDR2 FVKESK.

The chain carries TRBV6-2 or TRBV6-3 and TRBJ1-1, with D maybe TRBD1 (5 bases). The CDR3 has 16 residues. Per the germline V gene, CDR1 is MNHEY and CDR2 is SVGEGT. The ends were cut back, 6 bases at V and 0 bases at J, with 17 bases in the middle. The CDR3 protein is CASSSWGGWMNTEAFF. CDR3 DNA sequence: TGTGCCAGCAGCTCCTGGGGGGGATGGATGAACACTGAAGCTTTCTTT.

This clonotype was seen ten or more times. The chain combines TRBV20-1 with TRBJ1-5; no reliable D call. The germline V gene has CDR1 DFQATT and CDR2 SNEGSKA (reference sequence). The CDR3 length is 14 residues. Trimming removed 3 bases from V and 1 base from J, with 10 bases in between. The CDR3 sequence is CSARQAISNQPQHF. For the CDR3, the DNA is TGCAGTGCTAGGCAGGCCATCAGCAATCAGCCCCAGCATTTT.

This clonotype was recorded many times. The rearrangement joins TRBV6-5 to TRBJ1-6; D is perhaps TRBD1 (6 bases). Germline V CDR1 and CDR2: MNHEY, SVGAGI. V lost 6 bases, J lost 14 bases, and 23 bases lay in between. The CDR3 contains 15 residues. As DNA, the CDR3 is TGTGCCAGCAGAATACAGGGACCGGGTTCGATATCCCTCCACTTT. Protein sequence: CASRIQGPGSISLHF.

This clonotype has a handful of counts. The J gene is TRBJ1-1, the V gene TRBV11-2; 12 bases fit TRBD1. The CDR3 has 18 amino acids. V trimming: 1 base; J trimming: 2 bases; junction bases outside the gene matches: 8. CDR1 and CDR2 (germline): SGHAT, FQNNGV. The CDR3: CASSLGKGTGGRNTEAFF. The DNA of the CDR3 is TGTGCCAGCAGCTTAGGAAAGGGGACAGGGGGCAGAAACACTGAAGCTTTCTTT.

The table lists this clonotype with many counts. The V call is TRBV30, the J call TRBJ1-1; D is unresolved. V was pared by 4 bases and J by 0 bases, with 18 bases between. The CDR3 has 16 amino acids. CDR1 is GTSNPN, CDR2 SVGIG, per germline (reference sequence). The CDR3 DNA sequence: TGTGCCTGGACTAAGTTACCTGAAATGATGAACACTGAAGCTTTCTTT. Translating it yields CAWTKLPEMMNTEAFF.

This clonotype was seen many times. The CDR3 nucleotides are TGTGCCAGCAGGCCGACAGTGCCCCTGAACACTGAAGCTTTCTTT. This encodes CASRPTVPLNTEAFF. This chain connects TRBV28 to TRBJ1-1, with D possibly being TRBD1 (5 bases). V lost 6 bases, J lost 0 bases, and 14 bases lay in between. The length of the CDR3 is 15 residues. Germline V gives CDR1 MDHEN, CDR2 SYDVKM. The full variable domain, with the rest looked up from reference TRBV28 and TRBJ1-1, is DVKVTQSSRYLVKRTGEKVFLECVQDMDHENMFWYRQDPGLGLRLIYFSYDVKMKEKGDIPEGYSVSREKKERFSLILESASTNQTSMYLCASRPTVPLNTEAFFGQGTRLTVV.

This clonotype occurred many times. The DNA for the CDR3 is TGTGCCAGCACCTCCACCCGCGGACACGCGGACGAGCAGTACTTC. Translating gives CASTSTRGHADEQYF. V gene TRBV5-4 combines with J gene TRBJ2-7, with a tentative D call TRBD1 (5 bases). The CDR3 has 15 residues. V shed 6 bases and J shed 5 bases, with 21 bases lying between them. Per the germline V gene, CDR1 is SGHNT and CDR2 is YYREEE (reference sequence).

This clonotype occurred many times. The CDR3 nucleotides read TGTGCCAGCACCCACAGGGCACATCAAAACATTCAGTACTTC. Translated, it gives CASTHRAHQNIQYF. This chain uses TRBV7-2 with TRBJ2-4, with D possibly matching TRBD1 (6 bases). Trimming pared 7 bases from V and 5 bases from J, leaving 15 bases between. Germline V gives CDR1 SGHTA, CDR2 FQGNSA. The CDR3 has 14 residues. The entire variable domain, with the rest obtained from reference TRBV7-2 and TRBJ2-4, is as follows: GAGVSQSPSNKVTEKGKDVELRCDPISGHTALYWYRQSLGQGLEFLIYFQGNSAPDKSGLPSDRFSAERTGGSVSTLTIQRTQQEDSAVYLCASTHRAHQNIQYFGAGTRLSVL.

V usage is TRBV12-3 or TRBV12-4 and J usage is TRBJ2-7, with 9 bases that match TRBD2. The V and J ends lost 8 bases and 7 bases, in that order; junction bases with no gene match: 12. The length of the CDR3 is 14 residues. In DNA, the CDR3 is TGTGCCAGCGAGAGGAGCGGGGGGAGTGGGGAGCAGTACTTC. It specifies CASERSGGSGEQYF.

This clonotype was counted at least ten times. The gene calls are TRBV6-5 and TRBJ1-2; perhaps TRBD1 as D (6 bases). Germline CDR1 is MNHEY and CDR2 is SVGAGI. This CDR3 has 15 residues. The V and J ends lost 5 bases and 6 bases respectively, with 19 bases between them. CDR3 amino acids: CASSLRYRVRDGYTF. CDR3 in DNA: TGTGCCAGCAGTCTTCGATACAGGGTTAGGGATGGCTACACCTTC.

This clonotype came up a few times. This chain joins TRBV19 and TRBJ1-2; 10 bases align to TRBD1. Germline V CDR1 and CDR2: LNHDA, SQIVND (reference sequence). The CDR3 spans 15 residues. After removal of 3 bases from V and 3 bases from J, the junction contained 4 bases not matched to a gene. Written as DNA, the CDR3 is TGTGCCAGTAGTATCCCGGGACAGGGGCACTATGGCTACACCTTC. Residues: CASSIPGQGHYGYTF.

This clonotype was detected ten times or more. The rearrangement uses TRBV4-1 and TRBJ2-3; D is unclear. The CDR3 sequence is 17 residues long. CDR1 MGHRA and CDR2 YSYEKL come from the germline V gene. Trimming left V 2 bases short and J 2 bases short, with 17 bases between. In DNA form, the CDR3 reads TGCGCCAGCAGCCAACAAGAGCCGACACCATACACAGATACGCAGTATTTT. Its protein is CASSQQEPTPYTDTQYF.